This TCR beta chain was observed in a study of T cell responses to AZD1222 COVID-19 vaccine. Sequencing was performed with immunoSEQ multiplex PCR; in TCRdb, only in-frame clones are kept and a portion is missing. The sample lists about 82,000 clones, approximately 85% occurring once. General observations from the study: Females made up more of the donors, who were largely white British, and clonal diversity may have come out too low. After two AZD1222 doses, spike-specific TCR breadth and depth rose versus day 0. Recipients of AZD1222 seropositive at baseline numbered only 6 or 7.

Regarding this clone: Its target is not known.

The sequences come from peripheral blood, collected 28 days after the second AZD1222 dose. The TCR originated in an adult who received the AZD1222 COVID-19 vaccine.

The CDR3 sequence is CAWSESAYGYTF. CDR3 bases: TGTGCCTGGAGTGAATCCGCCTATGGCTACACCTTC. V gene TRBV30 combines with J gene TRBJ1-2, with unresolved D. The germline V gene has CDR1 GTSNPN and CDR2 SVGIG (reference sequence). The CDR3 extends over 12 amino acids. V was cut by 1 base and J by 4 bases, with 7 bases left in between. Variable domain in full (rest from reference TRBV30 and TRBJ1-2): SQTIHQWPATLVQPVGSPLSLECTVEGTSNPNLYWYRQAAGRGLQLLFYSVGIGQISSEVPQNLSASRPQDRQFILSSKKLLLSDSGFYLCAWSESAYGYTFGSGTRLTVV.